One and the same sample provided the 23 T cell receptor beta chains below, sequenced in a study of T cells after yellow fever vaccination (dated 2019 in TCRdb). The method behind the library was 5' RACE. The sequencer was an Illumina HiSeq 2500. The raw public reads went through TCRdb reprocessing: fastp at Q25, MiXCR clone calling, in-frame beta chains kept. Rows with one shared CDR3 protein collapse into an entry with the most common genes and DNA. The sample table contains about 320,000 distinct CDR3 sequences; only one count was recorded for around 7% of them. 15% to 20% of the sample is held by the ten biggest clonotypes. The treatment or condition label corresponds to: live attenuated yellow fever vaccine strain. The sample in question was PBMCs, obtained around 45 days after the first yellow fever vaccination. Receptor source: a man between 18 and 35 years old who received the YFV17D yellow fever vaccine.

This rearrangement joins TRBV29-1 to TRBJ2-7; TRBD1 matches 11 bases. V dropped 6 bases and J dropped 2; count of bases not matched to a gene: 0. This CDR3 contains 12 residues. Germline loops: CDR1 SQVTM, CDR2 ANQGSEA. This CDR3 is CSVDRGPYEQYF. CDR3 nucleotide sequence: TGCAGCGTGGACAGGGGGCCCTACGAGCAGTACTTC.

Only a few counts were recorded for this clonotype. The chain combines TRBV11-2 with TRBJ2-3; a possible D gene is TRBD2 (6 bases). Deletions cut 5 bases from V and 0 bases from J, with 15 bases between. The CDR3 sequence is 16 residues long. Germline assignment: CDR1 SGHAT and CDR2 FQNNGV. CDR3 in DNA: TGTGCCAGCAGCGGGGAGGCAGGGTCCAGCACAGATACGCAGTATTTT. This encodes CASSGEAGSSTDTQYF.

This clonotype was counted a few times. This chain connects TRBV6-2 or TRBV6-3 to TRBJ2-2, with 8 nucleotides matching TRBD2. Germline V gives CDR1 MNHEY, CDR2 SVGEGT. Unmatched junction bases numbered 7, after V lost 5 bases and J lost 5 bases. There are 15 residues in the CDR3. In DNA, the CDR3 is TGTGCCAGCAGTCCCAGCGGGGGCAAAACCGGGGAGCTGTTTTTT. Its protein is CASSPSGGKTGELFF.

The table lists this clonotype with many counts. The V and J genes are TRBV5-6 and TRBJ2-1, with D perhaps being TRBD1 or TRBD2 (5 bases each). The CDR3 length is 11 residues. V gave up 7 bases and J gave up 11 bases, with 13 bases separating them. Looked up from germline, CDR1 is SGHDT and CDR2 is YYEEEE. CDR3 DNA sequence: TGTGCCAGCTCTCTCGGGACGAAGCAGTTCTTC. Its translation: CASSLGTKQFF.

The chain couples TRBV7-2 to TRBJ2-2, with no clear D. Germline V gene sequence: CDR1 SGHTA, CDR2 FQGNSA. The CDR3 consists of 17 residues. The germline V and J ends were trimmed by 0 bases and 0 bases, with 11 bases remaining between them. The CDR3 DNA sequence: TGTGCCAGCAGCTTAGCGGGTGAGAGAGCGAACACCGGGGAGCTGTTTTTT. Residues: CASSLAGERANTGELFF.

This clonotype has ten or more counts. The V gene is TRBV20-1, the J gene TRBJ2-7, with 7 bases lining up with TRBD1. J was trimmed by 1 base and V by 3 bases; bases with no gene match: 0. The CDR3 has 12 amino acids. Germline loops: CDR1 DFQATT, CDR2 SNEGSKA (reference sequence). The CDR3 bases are TGCAGTGCTAGGACAGGGTCCTACGAGCAGTACGTC. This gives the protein CSARTGSYEQYV.

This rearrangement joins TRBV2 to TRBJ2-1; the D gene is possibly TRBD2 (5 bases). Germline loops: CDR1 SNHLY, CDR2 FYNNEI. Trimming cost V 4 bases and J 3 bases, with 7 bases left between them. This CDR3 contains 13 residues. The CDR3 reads CASSVRGYNEQFF. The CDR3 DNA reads TGTGCCAGCAGTGTCCGGGGCTACAATGAGCAGTTCTTC.

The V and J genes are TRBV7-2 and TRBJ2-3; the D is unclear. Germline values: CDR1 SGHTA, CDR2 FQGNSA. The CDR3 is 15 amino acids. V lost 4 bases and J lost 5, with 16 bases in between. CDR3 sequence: CASSSGPRVQDTQYF. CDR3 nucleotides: TGTGCCAGCAGCTCCGGACCCCGGGTTCAAGATACGCAGTATTTT.

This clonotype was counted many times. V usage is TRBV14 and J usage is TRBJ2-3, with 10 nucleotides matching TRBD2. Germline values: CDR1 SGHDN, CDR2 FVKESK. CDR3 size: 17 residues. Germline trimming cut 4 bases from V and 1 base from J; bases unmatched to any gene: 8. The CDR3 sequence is CASSRRPSGGRTDTQYF. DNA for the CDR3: TGTGCCAGCAGCCGCCGTCCTAGCGGGGGCCGCACAGATACGCAGTATTTT.

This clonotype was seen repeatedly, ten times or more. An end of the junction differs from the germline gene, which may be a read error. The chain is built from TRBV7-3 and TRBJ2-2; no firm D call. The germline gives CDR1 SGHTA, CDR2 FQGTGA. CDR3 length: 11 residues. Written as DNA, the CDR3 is TGTGCCAGCAGTTTAACCGGGGAGCTGTTTTTT. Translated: CASSLTGELFF.

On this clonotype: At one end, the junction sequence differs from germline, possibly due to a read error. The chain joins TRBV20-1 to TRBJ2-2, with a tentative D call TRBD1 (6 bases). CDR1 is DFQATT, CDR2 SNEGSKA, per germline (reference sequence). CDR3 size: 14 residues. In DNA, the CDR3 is TGCTGTGCAGGGGACCAACGAGGCACCGGGGAGCTGTTTTTT. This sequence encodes CCAGDQRGTGELFF.

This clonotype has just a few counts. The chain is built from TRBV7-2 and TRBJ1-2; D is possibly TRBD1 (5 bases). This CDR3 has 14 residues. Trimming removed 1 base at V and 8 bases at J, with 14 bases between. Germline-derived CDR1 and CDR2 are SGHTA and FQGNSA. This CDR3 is CASSLGRDGRGYTF. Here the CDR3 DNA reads TGTGCCAGCAGCTTAGGAAGGGACGGCCGAGGCTACACCTTC.

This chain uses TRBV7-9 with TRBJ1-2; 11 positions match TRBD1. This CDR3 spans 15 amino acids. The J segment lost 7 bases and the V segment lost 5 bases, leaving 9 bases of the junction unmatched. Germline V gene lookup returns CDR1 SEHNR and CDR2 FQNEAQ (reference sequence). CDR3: CASSPSGQGASGYTF. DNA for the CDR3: TGTGCCAGCAGCCCAAGTGGACAGGGGGCGAGTGGCTACACCTTC.

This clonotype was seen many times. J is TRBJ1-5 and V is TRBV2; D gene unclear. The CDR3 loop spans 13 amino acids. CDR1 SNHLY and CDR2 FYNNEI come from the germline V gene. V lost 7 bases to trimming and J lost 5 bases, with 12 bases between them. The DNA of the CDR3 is TGTGCCAGCACTACCGGACGCGATCAGCCCCAGCATTTT. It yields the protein CASTTGRDQPQHF. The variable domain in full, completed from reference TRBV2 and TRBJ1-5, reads EPEVTQTPSHQVTQMGQEVILRCVPISNHLYFYWYRQILGQKVEFLVSFYNNEISEKSEIFDDQFSVERPDGSNFTLKIRSTKLEDSAMYFCASTTGRDQPQHFGDGTRLSIL.

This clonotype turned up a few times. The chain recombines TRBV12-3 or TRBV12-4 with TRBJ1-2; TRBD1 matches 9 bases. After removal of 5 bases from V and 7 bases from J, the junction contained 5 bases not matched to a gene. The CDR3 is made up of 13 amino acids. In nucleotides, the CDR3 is TGTGCCAGCAGTGAAGGACAGGGGCTTGGCTACACCTTC. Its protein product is CASSEGQGLGYTF.

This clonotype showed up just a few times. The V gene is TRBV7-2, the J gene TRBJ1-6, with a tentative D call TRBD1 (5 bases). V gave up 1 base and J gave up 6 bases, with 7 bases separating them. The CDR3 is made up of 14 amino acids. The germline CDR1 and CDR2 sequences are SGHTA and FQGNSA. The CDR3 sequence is CASSLEGLNSPLHF. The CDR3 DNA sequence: TGTGCCAGCAGCTTAGAGGGACTTAATTCACCCCTCCACTTT.

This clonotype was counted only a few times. CDR3 sequence (DNA): TGTGCCAGCACCCTAACTGGAAACACCATATATTTT. Amino acid sequence: CASTLTGNTIYF. The chain is built from TRBV12-3 or TRBV12-4 and TRBJ1-3; D gene ambiguous. The CDR3 is 12 amino acids. The germline V and J ends were trimmed by 7 bases and 2 bases, with 6 bases remaining between them.

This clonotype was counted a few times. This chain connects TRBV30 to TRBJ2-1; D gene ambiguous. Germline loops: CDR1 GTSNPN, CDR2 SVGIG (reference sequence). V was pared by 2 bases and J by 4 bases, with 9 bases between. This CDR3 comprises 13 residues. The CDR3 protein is CAWSHTNYNEQFF. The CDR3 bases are TGTGCCTGGAGTCATACAAATTACAATGAGCAGTTCTTC.

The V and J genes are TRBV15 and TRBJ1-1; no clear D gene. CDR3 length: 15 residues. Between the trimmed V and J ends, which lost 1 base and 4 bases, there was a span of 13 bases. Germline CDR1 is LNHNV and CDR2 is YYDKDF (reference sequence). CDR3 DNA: TGTGCCACCAGCAGAGTTCGGCGGTTAATCACTGAAGCTTTCTTT. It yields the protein CATSRVRRLITEAFF.

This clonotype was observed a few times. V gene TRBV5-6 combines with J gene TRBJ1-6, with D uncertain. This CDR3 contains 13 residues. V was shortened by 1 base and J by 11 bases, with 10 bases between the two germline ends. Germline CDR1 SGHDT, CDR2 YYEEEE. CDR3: CASSLSLVTPLHF. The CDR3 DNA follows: TGTGCCAGCAGCTTGTCCTTAGTAACACCCCTCCACTTT.

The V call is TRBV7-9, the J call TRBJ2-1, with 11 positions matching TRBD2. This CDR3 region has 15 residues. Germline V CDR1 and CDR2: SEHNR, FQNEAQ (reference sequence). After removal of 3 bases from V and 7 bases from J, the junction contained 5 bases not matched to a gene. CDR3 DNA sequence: TGTGCCAGCAGCTTCGAACTAGCGGGGGTTAATGAGCAGTTCTTC. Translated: CASSFELAGVNEQFF.

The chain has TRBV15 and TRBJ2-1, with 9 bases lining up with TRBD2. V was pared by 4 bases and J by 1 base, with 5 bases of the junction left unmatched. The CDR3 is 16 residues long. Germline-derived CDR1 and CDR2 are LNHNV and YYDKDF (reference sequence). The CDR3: CATSTRLAVSYNEQFF. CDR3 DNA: TGTGCCACCAGCACGAGACTAGCGGTGTCCTACAATGAGCAGTTCTTC.

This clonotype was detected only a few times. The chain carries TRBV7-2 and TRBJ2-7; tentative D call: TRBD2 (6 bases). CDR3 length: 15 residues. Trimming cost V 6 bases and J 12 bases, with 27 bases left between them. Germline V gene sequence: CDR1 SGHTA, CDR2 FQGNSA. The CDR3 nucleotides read TGTGCCAGCAGAGATGGACTATGCCCGATCTTACGATGGTACGTC. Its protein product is CASRDGLCPILRWYV.